The rows below give T cell receptor beta chains drawn from one sample of a study of T cell changes during pregnancy in multiple sclerosis. Clones were read by immunoSEQ multiplex PCR, and TCRdb kept only the in-frame ones, dropping some. The sample has 70,000 or so clones; 90% to 95% are singletons. The material sequenced was CD4+ T cells from peripheral blood mononuclear cells, taken before pregnancy. These receptors were obtained from a female donor with multiple sclerosis, enrolled in a pregnancy study. Each CDR3 is given with its conserved first and last residue. Each record gives: J gene, V gene, CDR3 protein.

TRBJ1-4,TRBV7-2,CASSLVGAPEKLFF
TRBJ1-4,TRBV19,CASMRTATNEKLFF
TRBJ2-6,TRBV7-8,CASSSPASGANVLTF
TRBJ2-1,TRBV11-2,CASGFEGSSYNEQFF
TRBJ1-2,TRBV6-5,CASSPREGAFTF
TRBJ1-5,TRBV10-3,CAISDDSHNQPQHF
TRBJ2-2,TRBV18,CASSPLPVGGFTGELFF
TRBJ2-7,TRBV7-6,CASSLAGGAEQYF
TRBJ1-1,TRBV5-8,CASSFGGGGTEAFF
TRBJ2-7,TRBV9,CASSVDRGRDEQYF
TRBJ1-1,TRBV29-1,CSVVGQYTEAFF
TRBJ1-2,TRBV7-6,CASSTDRDGFDGYTF
TRBJ1-2,TRBV28,CASSSPGQGYGYTF
TRBJ1-1,TRBV7-2,CASTLPGINTEAFF
TRBJ1-3,TRBV7-7,CASSLGRGFGNTIYF
TRBJ1-2,TRBV27,CASSLSRGQGLGYTF
TRBJ1-1,TRBV11-2,CASSLEPHQGAFF
TRBJ2-5,TRBV6-1,CAGSRGGIETQYF
TRBJ2-2,TRBV7-2,CASSLGLAGTGSTGELFF
TRBJ2-1,TRBV4-1,CASSQDLPGLAGYNEQFF
TRBJ1-5,TRBV25-1,CASSDTGGNQPQHF
TRBJ1-2,TRBV7-2,CASSAPDRANYGYTF
TRBJ1-2,TRBV7-2,CASSSWDKPSHNYGYTF
TRBJ1-2,TRBV19,CATTKRDYGYTF
TRBJ1-2,TRBV30,CALFGENYGYTF
TRBJ2-2,TRBV5-1,CASSQTGTRNTGELFF
TRBJ2-7,TRBV5-6,CASSSQGQKSYEQYF
TRBJ2-7,TRBV9,CASSPWTGAFSGEQYF
TRBJ2-3,TRBV9,CASSLLKGSGSGTDTQYF
TRBJ2-1,TRBV27,CASSLPPRLAGMYNEQFF
TRBJ2-7,TRBV5-1,CASSWGDRAYEQYF
TRBJ2-1,TRBV13,CASSNKLAGGSYNEQFF
TRBJ1-1,TRBV5-1,CASSLKTGTTEAFF
TRBJ1-1,TRBV5-1,CASRATGGASWNTEAFF
TRBJ2-3,TRBV5-6,CASSLYTDTQYF
TRBJ1-6,TRBV7-2,CASGHKTGVVSPLHF
TRBJ2-3,TRBV7-9,CASSPGTTRTDTQYF
TRBJ1-5,TRBV4-2,CASSRTRTGGNQPQHF
TRBJ1-1,TRBV5-1,CASRLQTALNTEAFF
TRBJ1-1,TRBV14,CASSQDRARGEAFF
TRBJ1-1,TRBV28,CASRHRVEAFF
TRBJ1-4,TRBV7-9,CASSLATGATNEKLFF
TRBJ2-1,TRBV6-1,CASSEEGVREQFF
TRBJ1-3,TRBV2,CASGRSGNTIYF
TRBJ1-3,TRBV7-8,CASSLRWSSPRVGSGNTIYF
TRBJ2-7,TRBV30,CAWSVRQGSTYEQYF
TRBJ1-3,TRBV15,CATSRETVGNTIYF
TRBJ2-1,TRBV7-8,CASSFGVSGRFNEQFF
TRBJ2-5,TRBV7-2,CASSQRRGGGTQYF
TRBJ2-2,TRBV28,CASREATNTGELFF
TRBJ2-2,TRBV2,CASNQQNTGELFF
TRBJ1-4,TRBV5-1,CASSEANEKLFF
TRBJ2-1,TRBV7-3,CASSLRAGKTSETYNEQFF
TRBJ2-7,TRBV6-5,CASSSRAGSTSYEQYF
TRBJ1-5,TRBV19,CASSIDLTGVQPQHF
TRBJ1-2,TRBV7-9,CASTGQGASNYGYTF
TRBJ2-1,TRBV2,CASRRLAGGSYNEQFF